This T cell receptor beta chain was retrieved from a study of human T cells and chemical hapten exposure. This clonotype has a handful of counts. Trimming took 1 base from V and 3 from J, leaving 1 base between them. The CDR3 has 11 amino acids. Germline loops: CDR1 SNHLY, CDR2 FYNNEI. Each CDR3 protein is one row after TCRdb ran MiXCR on the RACE reads. The sample includes around 110,000 distinct CDR3 sequences, 9% to 14% of them seen just once. The time point was: patch test 1, 2 weeks after DPC sensitization. Treatment indicated: therapeutic diphenylcyclopropenone sensitization with weekly scalp DPC.

This chain joins TRBV2 and TRBJ2-7; D unresolved. The sequences come from whole blood, collected in connection with sensitization to the hapten diphenylcyclopropenone (DPC). This sequence was found in a woman in her fifties or sixties with alopecia areata. Some clones in this sample may be carry-over from other donors' samples. The CDR3 DNA is TGTGCCAGCAGTGAAGTCTACGAGCAGTACTTC. Encoded protein: CASSEVYEQYF.